This T cell receptor (beta chain) is from a study of CXCR3-negative and CXCR3-positive naive CD8 T cells. Study-level findings and limits: Naive CXCR3-positive and CXCR3-negative cells shared TRBV-TRBJ usage; memory cells diverged.

Sorts performed in triplicate captured hundreds of thousands of cells each from every CD8+ T cell subset. Libraries of TRB cDNA were made by 5' RACE and carried UMIs. TCRdb re-called the 5' RACE reads, yielding one record per CDR3 amino acid sequence without DNA. The record lists some 39,000 distinct CDR3 sequences, of which the ten most abundant hold around 1.9%. Comments on this clonotype: The target antigen is unknown.

This CDR3 spans 14 amino acids. Looked up from germline, CDR1 is MNHEY and CDR2 is SVGEGT. Sample: naive CXCR3- CD8+ T cells from blood. Subset in this sample: CD45RO-CCR7+CD27+CD95- naive CD8+ T cells lacking CXCR3 (TNR3-). J is TRBJ2-1 and V is TRBV6-2 or TRBV6-3; as DNA is missing, the TRBD2 call by TCRdb cannot be tested. The sequence was collected from a human donor in good health. Some clones in this sample may be carry-over from other donors' samples. The CDR3: CASSYARGGNEQFF.